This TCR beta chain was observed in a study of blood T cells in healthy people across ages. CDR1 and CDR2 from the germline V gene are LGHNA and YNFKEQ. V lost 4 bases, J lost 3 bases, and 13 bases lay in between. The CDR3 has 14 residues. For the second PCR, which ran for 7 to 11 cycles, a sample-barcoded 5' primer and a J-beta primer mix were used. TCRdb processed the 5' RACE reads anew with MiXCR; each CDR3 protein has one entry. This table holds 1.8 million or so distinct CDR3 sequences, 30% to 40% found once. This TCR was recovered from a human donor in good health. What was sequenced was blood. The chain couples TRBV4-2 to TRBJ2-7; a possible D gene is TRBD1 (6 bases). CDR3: CASSLHREHYEQYF. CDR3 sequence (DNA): TGTGCCAGCAGCCTGCACAGGGAACACTACGAGCAGTACTTC.